This T cell receptor beta chain was observed in a study of cytomegalovirus exposure and HLA in healthy donors. V lost 1 base and J lost 8, with 8 bases in between. Germline V lookup: CDR1 SGHTA, CDR2 FQGNSA. This CDR3 has 13 amino acids. The PCR made use of 60 Vbeta and 13 Jbeta primers. TCRdb keeps only in-frame clones here, not all; method: immunoSEQ multiplex PCR. The sample consists of roughly 190,000 clones, roughly 75% of them appearing once. On this clone: Its target is unknown.

Whole-study results and caveats: Many donors shared some public TCRs, even though most TCR sequences were rare.

Input material: PBMCs. This chain joins TRBV7-2 and TRBJ1-4, with D unresolved. This receptor was taken from a man aged 30-40 years in good health and CMV-seropositive. The CDR3 DNA is TGTGCCAGCAGCTTAGGCAGGCCCGAAAAACTGTTTTTT. Amino acids: CASSLGRPEKLFF. Variable domain in full (rest from reference TRBV7-2 and TRBJ1-4): GAGVSQSPSNKVTEKGKDVELRCDPISGHTALYWYRQSLGQGLEFLIYFQGNSAPDKSGLPSDRFSAERTGGSVSTLTIQRTQQEDSAVYLCASSLGRPEKLFFGSGTQLSVL.